Here is one T cell receptor (beta chain) with its context. Its antigen is still unknown. The entry originates in a study of graft-versus-host responses after intestinal transplantation. Overall study context: Grafts were multivisceral, liver-intestinal, or isolated intestinal. Recipients across the board were started on anti-thymocyte globulin induction, then kept on tacrolimus and steroids for about 3 years.

Study results and limitations: Peak GvH clone levels in circulation were associated with early post-transplant HvG declines. Detection of GvH clones occurred in recipient marrow, and some had their first appearance in ileum or blood.

Trimming left V 4 bases short and J 4 bases short, with 22 bases between. The CDR3 runs 17 residues. CDR1 and CDR2 from the germline V gene are MNHNS and SASEGT. TCRdb's table, derived via immunoSEQ multiplex PCR, lists solely in-frame clones and lacks some. Counted here are about 48,000 clones, around nine tenths occurring once; the ten biggest clones make up 2% to 3%. The specimen comprised unstimulated CD4+ T cells sorted from spleen or lymph node cells, sampled before transplant. This chain links TRBV6-1 with TRBJ1-2; D remains unclear. This clonotype was obtained from a human donor who was the organ donor for an intestinal transplant. CDR3 nucleotides: TGTGCCAGCAGTGTTATATGGAAATGTAGAAAGACCTATGGCTACACCTTC. As protein: CASSVIWKCRKTYGYTF.